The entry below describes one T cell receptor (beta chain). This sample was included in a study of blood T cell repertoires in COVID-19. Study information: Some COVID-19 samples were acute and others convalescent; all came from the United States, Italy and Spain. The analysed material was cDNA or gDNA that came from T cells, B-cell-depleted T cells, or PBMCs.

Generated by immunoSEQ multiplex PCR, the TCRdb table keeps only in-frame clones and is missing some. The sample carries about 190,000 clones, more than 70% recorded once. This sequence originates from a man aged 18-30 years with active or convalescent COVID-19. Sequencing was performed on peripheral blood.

The CDR3 here is CASRLTRQGVLNEQYF. CDR3 coding DNA: TGTGCAAGTCGCTTAACGAGACAGGGCGTCCTTAACGAGCAGTACTTC. The V and J genes are TRBV12-2 and TRBJ2-7; the table gives TRBD1 as D, unverified against the DNA. TRBV12-2 is a documented pseudogene. The CDR3 is 16 residues long.